This T cell receptor (beta chain) was found in a study of OX40 agonist ivuxolimab in advanced cancers. Looked up from germline, CDR1 is SGHNT and CDR2 is YYREEE (reference sequence). The V gene lost 0 bases and the J gene lost 2 bases, with 12 bases spanning the gap. The CDR3 is 16 residues long. Measured with immunoSEQ multiplex PCR; TCRdb has only the in-frame clones, and not every one. The data contain over 50,000 clones, roughly 88% of them seen just once; the ten biggest clones take up about 5.5%. This clone was counted once. The receptor comes from an adult with an advanced solid tumor such as melanoma, head and neck, liver or kidney cancer. Sequenced material: CD4+ or CD8+ T cells sorted from blood, taken in a trial of the OX40 agonist ivuxolimab. The V gene is TRBV5-4, the J gene TRBJ1-5; maybe TRBD1 (5 bases). The DNA for the CDR3 is TGTGCCAGCAGCTTGGACGGTCAGGGCGGCAATCAGCCCCAGCATTTT. Translation gives CASSLDGQGGNQPQHF.